The sequence of this T cell receptor (beta chain) was determined in a study of cytomegalovirus exposure and HLA in healthy donors. Background on the study: Out of about 360 genotyped donors, about 80% belonged to the Caucasian-associated ancestry cluster.

V was cut by 1 base and J by 4 bases, with 11 bases left in between. The CDR3 has 14 amino acids. The germline V gene encodes CDR1 SGHNT and CDR2 YYREEE (reference sequence). Notes on this clone: Its antigen remains unidentified.

PCR primers comprised 60 Vbeta and 13 Jbeta primers. Profiled with immunoSEQ multiplex PCR; TCRdb holds only in-frame clones, not every one. There are about 130,000 clones in the sample; over 70% occur only once, and 1.2% to 1.5% lies in the top ten. Though probably carrying unrecorded immune exposures, donors were nominally healthy at sampling. Study findings and constraints: Earlier analysis yielded a pattern in which most TCR beta V segments were productive about 87% or about 30% of the time. The presence/absence work took it that sequencing depth was about the same across donors.

This sequence joins TRBV5-4 and TRBJ1-1, with D tentatively TRBD1 (6 bases). The TCR comes from a woman aged 40 to 55 in good health and CMV-seronegative. The sample taken for sequencing was PBMCs. This chain's CDR3 is CASSLRAGATEAFF. The CDR3 region has the DNA TGTGCCAGCAGCTTGAGGGCGGGGGCCACTGAAGCTTTCTTT.